The clone carrying this T cell receptor (beta chain) was picked up many times. Its antigen is currently unknown. The data were taken from a study of T cell repertoires in cytomegalovirus infection. At the level of the study: Public TCR beta signatures marked donors with CMV infection and the matching HLA. The study, taken as a whole, reports: Cumulated frequencies of public TCR beta families served to identify carriers of CMV plus the relevant HLA. Dominating the ex vivo response were TCR beta clonotypes that were CMV-specific and HLA-C-restricted.

TCRdb reprocessed the reads via MiXCR and lists one record per CDR3 protein. The sample includes 480,000 or so distinct CDR3 sequences, 11% seen only once; the top ten take around 9.6%. Germline V gene lookup returns CDR1 SGHVS and CDR2 FQNEAQ. The V and J ends lost 2 bases and 1 base respectively, with 13 bases between them. The CDR3 contains 16 residues. Sequencing input: PBMCs. This TCR was recovered from a human donor in good health (CMV status not recorded). Some clones in this sample may be carry-over from other donors' samples. V and J are TRBV7-8 and TRBJ2-3; D is possibly TRBD1 (5 bases). The CDR3 DNA reads as TGTGCCAGCAGCTTACAGGGAACAGGCGGCACAGATACGCAGTATTTT. As protein: CASSLQGTGGTDTQYF.